This entry concerns a single T cell receptor beta chain. The antigen is undetermined. Trimming stripped 4 bases from V and 7 bases from J, with 16 bases between. CDR1 and CDR2 from the germline V gene are SEHNR and FQNEAQ (reference sequence). The CDR3 is 15 amino acids. The sample comes from a study of CD8+ T cells in alopecia areata. Overall study context: Treated patients were given oral tofacitinib, which was dosed at 5 to 10 mg twice daily. It was 6 to 18 months of tofacitinib, and then there were 6 months off drug.

PBMCs, the starting material, were the source of sorted CD4+ and CD8+ T cells. Study observations and caveats: Lesional scalp, notably in alopecia totalis/universalis, had clonality above that of normal scalp.

Extracted RNA was reverse transcribed, and the resulting cDNA served as sequencing template. Profiling relied on immunoSEQ multiplex PCR, and the TCRdb table lists in-frame clones only, not all of them. Of some 150,000 clones listed, less than 75% are singletons. This chain uses TRBV7-9 with TRBJ1-4; D not resolved. The clonotype originates from a human donor with alopecia areata. The input for sequencing was CD8+ T cells sorted from blood, taken at week 0. The CDR3, as DNA: TGTGCCAGCAGCTCAATGACCACCAAGGGTGAAAAACTGTTTTTT. It translates to CASSSMTTKGEKLFF.